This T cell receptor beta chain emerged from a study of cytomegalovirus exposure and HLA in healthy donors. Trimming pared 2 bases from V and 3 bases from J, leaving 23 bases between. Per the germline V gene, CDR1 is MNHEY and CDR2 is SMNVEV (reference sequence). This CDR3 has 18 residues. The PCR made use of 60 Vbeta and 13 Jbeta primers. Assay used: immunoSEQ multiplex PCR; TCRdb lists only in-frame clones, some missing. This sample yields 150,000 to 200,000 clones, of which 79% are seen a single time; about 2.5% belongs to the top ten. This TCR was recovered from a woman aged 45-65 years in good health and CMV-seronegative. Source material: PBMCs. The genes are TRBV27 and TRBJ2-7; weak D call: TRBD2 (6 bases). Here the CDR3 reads CASSLIYSSAGSCYEQYF. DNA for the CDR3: TGTGCCAGCAGTTTAATTTATTCTTCGGCGGGATCATGCTACGAGCAGTACTTC.